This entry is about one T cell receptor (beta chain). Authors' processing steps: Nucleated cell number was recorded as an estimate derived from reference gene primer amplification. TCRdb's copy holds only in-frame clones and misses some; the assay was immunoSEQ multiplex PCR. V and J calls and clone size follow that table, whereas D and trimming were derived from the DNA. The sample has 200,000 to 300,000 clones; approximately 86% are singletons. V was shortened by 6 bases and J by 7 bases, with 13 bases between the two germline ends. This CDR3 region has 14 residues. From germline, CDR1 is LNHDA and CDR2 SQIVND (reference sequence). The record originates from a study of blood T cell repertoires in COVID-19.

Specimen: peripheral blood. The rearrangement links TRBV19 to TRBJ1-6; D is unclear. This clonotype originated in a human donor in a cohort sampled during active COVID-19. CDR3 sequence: CASRTQQLNSPLHF. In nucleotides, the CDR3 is TGTGCCAGTAGGACACAACAATTAAATTCACCCCTCCACTTT.